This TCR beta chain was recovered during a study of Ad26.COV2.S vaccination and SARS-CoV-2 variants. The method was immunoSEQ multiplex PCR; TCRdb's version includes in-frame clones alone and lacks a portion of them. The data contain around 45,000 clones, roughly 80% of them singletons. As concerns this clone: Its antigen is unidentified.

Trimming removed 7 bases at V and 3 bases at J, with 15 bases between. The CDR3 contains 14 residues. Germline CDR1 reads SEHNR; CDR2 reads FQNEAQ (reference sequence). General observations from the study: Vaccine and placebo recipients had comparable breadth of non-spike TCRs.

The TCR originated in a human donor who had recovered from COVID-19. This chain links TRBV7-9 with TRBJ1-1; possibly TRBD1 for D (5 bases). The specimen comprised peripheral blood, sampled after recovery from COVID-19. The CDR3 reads CASTFWGADTEAFF. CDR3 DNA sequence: TGTGCCAGCACCTTTTGGGGCGCGGACACTGAAGCTTTCTTT. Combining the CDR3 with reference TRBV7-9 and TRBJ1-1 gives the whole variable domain DTGVSQNPRHKITKRGQNVTFRCDPISEHNRLYWYRQTLGQGPEFLTYFQNEAQLEKSRLLSDRFSAERPKGSFSTLEIQRTEQGDSAMYLCASTFWGADTEAFFGQGTRLTVV.